A single sample gave rise to the 15 T cell receptor beta chains below, sequenced in a study of cytomegalovirus exposure and HLA in healthy donors (dated 2017 in TCRdb). The receptor library was made with the immunoSEQ multiplex PCR assay. For the multiplex PCR, a mixture combining 60 forward primers for TCR Vbeta segments and 13 reverse primers for TCR Jbeta segments was used. The immuneACCESS repertoire file appears here via TCRdb, limited to in-frame rearrangements. These files lack a portion of the clones; in checked studies, under half of the deficit traces to unresolved V genes, and the cause of the others is not known. Within this sample are about 160,000 clones, with about 80% of them counted one time only. Clones ranked in the top ten supply 3.5% to 4.5% of the sample. Sequences were obtained from PBMCs. Every receptor here comes from a man between 25 and 39 years old in good health and CMV-seropositive.

The chain recombines TRBV11-3 with TRBJ2-7; possible D gene TRBD2, 5 bases. Trimming removed 5 bases at V and 5 bases at J, with 16 bases between. Germline CDR1 reads SGHNT; CDR2 reads YENEEA. This CDR3 spans 14 amino acids. CDR3 sequence: CASSAYGERNEQYF. DNA of the CDR3: TGTGCCAGCAGCGCCTATGGGGAGAGGAACGAGCAGTACTTC.

A single count supports this clone. The chain has TRBV11-2 and TRBJ2-7, with 9 bases fitting TRBD1. The germline CDR1 and CDR2 sequences are SGHAT and FQNNGV. This CDR3 is built from 14 residues. V was pared by 4 bases and J by 3 bases, with 4 bases of the junction left unmatched. As DNA, the CDR3 is TGTGCCAGCAGCTCGGGACAGGGTTTCTACGAGCAGTACTTC. The encoded protein is CASSSGQGFYEQYF.

The rearrangement uses TRBV7-7 and TRBJ2-1; 8 bases map to TRBD2. V was pared by 3 bases and J by 6 bases, with 1 base of the junction left unmatched. This CDR3 spans 13 amino acids. Per the germline V gene, CDR1 is SSHAT and CDR2 is FNYEAQ (reference sequence). Written as DNA, the CDR3 is TGTGCCAGCAGCTTGACTAGCGTCAATGAGCAGTTCTTC. Amino acid sequence: CASSLTSVNEQFF.

The chain is built from TRBV2 and TRBJ1-5, with 9 bases aligning to TRBD1. The CDR3 contains 17 residues. Germline V gives CDR1 SNHLY, CDR2 FYNNEI. V gave up 3 bases and J gave up 0 bases; unmatched junction bases: 6. CDR3 in amino acids: CASSDGTGTYSNQPQHF. In DNA form, the CDR3 reads TGTGCCAGCAGTGATGGGACAGGGACCTATAGCAATCAGCCCCAGCATTTT.

The chain combines TRBV5-1 with TRBJ1-2, with D possibly TRBD1 on 6 matching bases. Trimming shortened V by 3 bases and J by 7 bases, and 10 bases separated the two germline ends. Germline V CDR1 and CDR2: SGHRS, YFSETQ. CDR3 length: 12 amino acids. The DNA for the CDR3 is TGCGCCAGCAGCTGGCAAGGGGGTGGCTACACCTTC. It is translated as CASSWQGGGYTF.

The chain employs TRBV5-6 and TRBJ1-1, with 10 bases fitting TRBD1. The CDR3 sequence is 15 residues long. Losses at the gene ends were 4 bases for V and 8 bases for J; bases not matched to a gene: 11. The germline V gene encodes CDR1 SGHDT and CDR2 YYEEEE. The CDR3 protein is CASSLTGGSMPEAFF. CDR3 coding DNA: TGTGCCAGCAGCCTGACAGGGGGCTCGATGCCCGAAGCTTTCTTT.

The chain is built from TRBV27 and TRBJ2-7; D is perhaps TRBD1 (6 bases). The CDR3 is made up of 16 amino acids. V lost 1 base to trimming and J lost 6 bases, with 19 bases between them. The germline V gene encodes CDR1 MNHEY and CDR2 SMNVEV (reference sequence). In DNA form, the CDR3 reads TGTGCCAGCAGTTTATATCCGGACAGCGAGCCGGGCGAGCAGTACTTC. It specifies CASSLYPDSEPGEQYF.

V usage is TRBV29-1 and J usage is TRBJ2-5, with TRBD1 matching 8 bases. Germline lookup yields CDR1 SQVTM and CDR2 ANQGSEA. The trim removed 6 bases at V and 7 bases at J, leaving 16 bases unmatched. The CDR3 has 15 amino acids. CDR3 nucleotides: TGCAGCGTGAATGGCCTCGGACAGGGAATAGGGACCCAGTACTTC. This sequence encodes CSVNGLGQGIGTQYF.

The chain joins TRBV25-1 to TRBJ2-1; TRBD1 is a possible D gene (6 bases). Per germline, CDR1 MGHDK and CDR2 SYGVNS. The CDR3 spans 14 residues. The V and J ends lost 7 bases and 7 bases respectively, with 17 bases between them. The CDR3 bases are TGTGCCAGCAAAGCAGGGGCCCCTTGGAATGAGCAGTTCTTC. It encodes CASKAGAPWNEQFF.

V usage is TRBV10-3 and J usage is TRBJ2-1; 12 bases map to TRBD2. Germline CDR1 and CDR2: ENHRY and SYGVKD. J gave up 5 bases and V 7 bases, and 6 bases lay outside the gene matches. This CDR3 is 15 amino acids long. Written as DNA, the CDR3 is TGTGCCATCAAGGAGCGACTAGCGGGGGACAATGAGCAGTTCTTC. As protein: CAIKERLAGDNEQFF.

The gene calls are TRBV5-1 and TRBJ1-6; TRBD1 matches at 11 bases. Trimming removed 3 bases from V and 7 bases from J; junction bases left unmatched: 6. This CDR3 region has 16 residues. From germline, CDR1 is SGHRS and CDR2 YFSETQ. CDR3 sequence (DNA): TGCGCCAGCAGCTACGGGACAGGGGGACGGAATTCACCCCTCCACTTT. Its translation is CASSYGTGGRNSPLHF.

The chain joins TRBV6-1 to TRBJ2-7; tentative D call: TRBD1 (6 bases). V was shortened by 4 bases and J by 0 bases, with 7 bases between the two germline ends. CDR1 and CDR2 (germline): MNHNS, SASEGT. CDR3 size: 13 residues. CDR3 in amino acids: CASSGDISYEQYF. In DNA, the CDR3 is TGTGCCAGCAGTGGGGACATCTCCTACGAGCAGTACTTC.

In its sample, this clone was seen once. V and J are TRBV19 and TRBJ1-2, with 8 bases aligning to TRBD1. The ends lost 2 bases at V and 4 bases at J; junction bases unmatched: 3. CDR3 length: 14 amino acids. CDR1 and CDR2 (germline): LNHDA, SQIVND (reference sequence). CDR3 in DNA: TGTGCCAGTAGTATAATGGGGACAGGCTATGGCTACACCTTC. Its translation: CASSIMGTGYGYTF.

This clone was picked up a small number of times. The rearrangement links TRBV6-1 to TRBJ2-7, with a weak D call TRBD1 (5 bases). Germline V gene data show CDR1 as MNHNS and CDR2 as SASEGT. The CDR3 sequence is 15 residues long. V lost 2 bases, J lost 1 base, and 12 bases lay in between. The CDR3 nucleotides are TGTGCCAGCAGTGAATTGGAGCAGGGATCCTACGAGCAGTACTTC. Amino acids: CASSELEQGSYEQYF.

This chain uses TRBV7-8 with TRBJ2-2, with D perhaps matching TRBD2 (5 bases). This CDR3 spans 15 amino acids. Trimming cost V 4 bases and J 6 bases, with 15 bases left between them. Germline V gives CDR1 SGHVS, CDR2 FQNEAQ. CDR3 nucleotides: TGTGCCAGCAGCTATTACTCCACTAGTTCCGGGGAGCTGTTTTTT. Translation gives CASSYYSTSSGELFF.